Listed below are T cell receptor beta chains from one sample, sequenced in a study of cytomegalovirus exposure and HLA in healthy donors. The method was immunoSEQ multiplex PCR; TCRdb's version includes in-frame clones alone and lacks a portion of them. The sample records around 60,000 clones, over 60% being singletons. Sequencing input: PBMCs. The receptors derive from a man aged 50-60 years in good health and CMV-seropositive. The CDR3 runs from the conserved cysteine through the conserved F or W. A D gene is named only where the DNA matches it firmly. Clone size is not always given. Where it is, it says once, few, many or a class for expanded clones.

d_gene	v_gene	j_gene	abundance	CDR3nt	CDR3aa
TRBD1	TRBV2	TRBJ2-3	-	TGTGCCAGCAGACTGGACAGGGTGGGGGCAGATACGCAGTATTTT	CASRLDRVGADTQYF
TRBD2	TRBV15	TRBJ2-2	-	TGTGCCACCAGCAGAGCTAGCGGGACTCTCACCGGGGAGCTGTTTTTT	CATSRASGTLTGELFF
TRBD2	TRBV5-4	TRBJ2-1	few	TGTGCCAGCAGCTTGCCAGCGGGGGGAGGCGGTGAGCAGTTCTTC	CASSLPAGGGGEQFF
TRBD2	TRBV7-3	TRBJ2-1	-	TGTGCCAGCAGCTTAAAGACTAGCGGGAGAACATCGGGGGATGAGCAGTTCTTC	CASSLKTSGRTSGDEQFF
-	TRBV5-1	TRBJ2-1	-	TGCGCCAGCAGCTTGTCCACCTACCGGGATGAGCAGTTCTTC	CASSLSTYRDEQFF
TRBD1	TRBV7-9	TRBJ2-7	-	TGTGCCAGCAGCATAAACCGGGACAGGGGTGTTTTCCCCTACGAGCAGTACTTC	CASSINRDRGVFPYEQYF
-	TRBV7-2	TRBJ2-5	-	TGTGCCAGCAGCCTAGGGGGGCCCCGGGAGACCCAGTACTTC	CASSLGGPRETQYF
-	TRBV5-1	TRBJ2-5	-	TGCGCCAGCAGCTTGGCCGGCGGAGTCAGTGAGACCCAGTACTTC	CASSLAGGVSETQYF
TRBD1	TRBV18	TRBJ1-1	-	TGTGCCAGCTCTACCTACAGGGGACCGAACACTGAAGCTTTCTTT	CASSTYRGPNTEAFF
-	TRBV15	TRBJ1-1	medium-sized	TGTGCCACCAGCAGAGACACAATCCTTGAAGCTTTCTTT	CATSRDTILEAFF
-	TRBV6-1	TRBJ2-1	-	TGTGCCAGCAGTGGGGGGCAGGGGTCCTACAATGAGCAGTTCTTC	CASSGGQGSYNEQFF
-	TRBV27	TRBJ1-2	few	TGTGCCAGCAGTTTCAGAGACGGGAACTATGGCTACACCTTC	CASSFRDGNYGYTF
TRBD1	TRBV2	TRBJ2-5	-	TGTGCCATCCAACCGGGACAGGGGGACCAAGAGACCCAGTACTTC	CAIQPGQGDQETQYF
-	TRBV6-5	TRBJ2-5	-	TGTGCCAGCACCTTGGGAGGCGCCGAGACCCAGTACTTC	CASTLGGAETQYF
-	TRBV6-6	TRBJ2-7	-	TGTGCCAGCAGTTACGGGTGGGGCGGACAAAGCGACGAGCAGTACTTC	CASSYGWGGQSDEQYF
TRBD1	TRBV9	TRBJ2-5	-	TGTGCCAGCAGCGTCGGACCGGGACAGGGGAGTTCGGAGACCCAGTACTTC	CASSVGPGQGSSETQYF
TRBD1	TRBV18	TRBJ1-2	few	TGTGCCAGCTCACGCGGTGAGGGGGCTGGTGGCTACACCTTC	CASSRGEGAGGYTF
TRBD1	TRBV9	TRBJ1-2	-	TGTGCCAGCAGCGTAGAGGCAGGGGGGAACTATGGCTACACCTTC	CASSVEAGGNYGYTF
-	TRBV5-4	TRBJ1-2	-	TGTGCCAGCAGCTTAGGACAGCAGGGCCGCTACACCTTC	CASSLGQQGRYTF
TRBD1	TRBV27	TRBJ2-2	-	TGTGCCAGCAGAACAGGGGTTTACACCGGGGAGCTGTTTTTT	CASRTGVYTGELFF
TRBD1	TRBV5-1	TRBJ1-2	-	TGCGCCAGCAGCCCGCTCTGGGGACAGGACTATGGCTACACCTTC	CASSPLWGQDYGYTF
TRBD1	TRBV6-1	TRBJ1-4	-	TGTGCCAGTGGGACAGGGGGCAGTGAAAAACTGTTTTTT	CASGTGGSEKLFF
TRBD2	TRBV28	TRBJ2-1	-	TGTGCCAGCAGTCCCTTGGCGGGAGGGTACAATGAGCAGTTCTTC	CASSPLAGGYNEQFF
TRBD1	TRBV19	TRBJ1-2	-	TGTGCCAGTAGCACCCTGGAGGGGGCCAACTATGGCTACACCTTC	CASSTLEGANYGYTF